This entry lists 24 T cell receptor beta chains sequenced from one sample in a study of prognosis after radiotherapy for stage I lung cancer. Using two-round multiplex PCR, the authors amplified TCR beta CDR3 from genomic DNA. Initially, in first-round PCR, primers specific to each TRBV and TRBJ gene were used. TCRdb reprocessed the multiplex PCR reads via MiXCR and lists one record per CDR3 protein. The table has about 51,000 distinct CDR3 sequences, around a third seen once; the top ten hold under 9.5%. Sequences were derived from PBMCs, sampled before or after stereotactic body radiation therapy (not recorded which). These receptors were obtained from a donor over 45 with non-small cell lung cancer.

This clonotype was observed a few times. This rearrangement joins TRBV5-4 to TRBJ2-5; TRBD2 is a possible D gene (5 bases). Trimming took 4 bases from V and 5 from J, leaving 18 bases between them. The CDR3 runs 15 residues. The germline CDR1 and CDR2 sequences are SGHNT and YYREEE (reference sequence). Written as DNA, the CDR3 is TGTGCCAGCAGCCTGAGTCGTCGGGGTTCCGAGACCCAGTACTTC. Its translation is CASSLSRRGSETQYF.

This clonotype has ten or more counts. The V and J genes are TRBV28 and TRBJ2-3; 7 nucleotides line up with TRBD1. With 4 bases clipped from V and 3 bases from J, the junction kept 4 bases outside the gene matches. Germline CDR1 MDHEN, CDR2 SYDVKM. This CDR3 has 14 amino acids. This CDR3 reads CASSSTGYTDTQYF. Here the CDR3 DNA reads TGTGCCAGCAGTTCGACAGGGTATACAGATACGCAGTATTTT. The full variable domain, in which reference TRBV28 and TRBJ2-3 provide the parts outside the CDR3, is DVKVTQSSRYLVKRTGEKVFLECVQDMDHENMFWYRQDPGLGLRLIYFSYDVKMKEKGDIPEGYSVSREKKERFSLILESASTNQTSMYLCASSSTGYTDTQYFGPGTRLTVL.

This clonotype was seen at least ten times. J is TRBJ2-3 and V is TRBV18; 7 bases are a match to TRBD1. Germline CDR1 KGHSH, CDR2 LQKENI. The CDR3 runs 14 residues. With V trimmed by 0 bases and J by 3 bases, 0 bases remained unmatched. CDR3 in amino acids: CASSPPGQTDTQYF. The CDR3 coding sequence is TGTGCCAGCTCACCACCGGGACAGACAGATACGCAGTATTTT. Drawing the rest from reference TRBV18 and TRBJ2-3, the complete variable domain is NAGVMQNPRHLVRRRGQEARLRCSPMKGHSHVYWYRQLPEEGLKFMVYLQKENIIDESGMPKERFSAEFPKEGPSILRIQQVVRGDSAAYFCASSPPGQTDTQYFGPGTRLTVL.

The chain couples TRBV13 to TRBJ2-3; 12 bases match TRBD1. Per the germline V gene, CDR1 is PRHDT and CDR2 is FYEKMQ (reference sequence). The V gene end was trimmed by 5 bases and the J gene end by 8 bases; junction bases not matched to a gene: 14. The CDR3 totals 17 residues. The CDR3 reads CASSVGSGQGALVTQYF. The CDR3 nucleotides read TGTGCCAGCAGCGTGGGGTCGGGACAGGGGGCCCTAGTTACGCAGTATTTT.

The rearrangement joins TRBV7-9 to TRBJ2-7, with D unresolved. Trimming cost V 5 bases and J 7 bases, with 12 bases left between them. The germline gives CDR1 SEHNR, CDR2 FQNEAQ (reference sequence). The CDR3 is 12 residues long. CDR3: CASSARSLEQYF. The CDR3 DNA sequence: TGTGCCAGCAGCGCTCGGTCTCTTGAGCAGTACTTC.

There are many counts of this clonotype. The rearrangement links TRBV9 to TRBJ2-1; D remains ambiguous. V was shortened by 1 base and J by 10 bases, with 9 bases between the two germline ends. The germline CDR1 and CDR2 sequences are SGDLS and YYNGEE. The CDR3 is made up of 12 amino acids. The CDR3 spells CASSVQFGEQFF. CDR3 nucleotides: TGTGCCAGCAGCGTACAATTTGGGGAGCAGTTCTTC.

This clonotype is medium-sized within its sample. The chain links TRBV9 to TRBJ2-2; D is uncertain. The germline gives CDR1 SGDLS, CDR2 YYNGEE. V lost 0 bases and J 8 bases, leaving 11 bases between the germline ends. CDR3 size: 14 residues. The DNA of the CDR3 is TGTGCCAGCAGCGTAGCGCCTCAATCAGGGGAGCTGTTTTTT. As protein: CASSVAPQSGELFF.

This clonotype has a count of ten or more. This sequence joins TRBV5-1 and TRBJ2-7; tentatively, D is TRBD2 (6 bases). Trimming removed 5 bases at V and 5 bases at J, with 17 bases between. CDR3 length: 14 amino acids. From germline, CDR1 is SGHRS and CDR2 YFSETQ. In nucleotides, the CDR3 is TGCGCCAGCAGGTTGATAGCGGATATCGACGAGCAGTACTTC. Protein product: CASRLIADIDEQYF. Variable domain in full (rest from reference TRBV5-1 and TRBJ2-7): KAGVTQTPRYLIKTRGQQVTLSCSPISGHRSVSWYQQTPGQGLQFLFEYFSETQRNKGNFPGRFSGRQFSNSRSEMNVSTLELGDSALYLCASRLIADIDEQYFGPGTRLTVT.

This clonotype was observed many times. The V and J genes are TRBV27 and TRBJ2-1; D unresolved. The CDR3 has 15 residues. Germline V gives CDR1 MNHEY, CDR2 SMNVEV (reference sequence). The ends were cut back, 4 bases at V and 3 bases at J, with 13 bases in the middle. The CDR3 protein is CASSSSREGYNEQFF. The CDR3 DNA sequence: TGTGCCAGCAGTTCATCGAGAGAAGGCTACAATGAGCAGTTCTTC.

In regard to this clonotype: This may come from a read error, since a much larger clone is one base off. The CDR3 sequence is CANSPGPYGYTF. The DNA for the CDR3 is TGTGCCAACAGCCCCGGACCGTATGGCTACACCTTC. The chain joins TRBV5-6 to TRBJ1-2; D gene uncertain. The CDR3 is 12 residues long. Germline assignment: CDR1 SGHDT and CDR2 YYEEEE.

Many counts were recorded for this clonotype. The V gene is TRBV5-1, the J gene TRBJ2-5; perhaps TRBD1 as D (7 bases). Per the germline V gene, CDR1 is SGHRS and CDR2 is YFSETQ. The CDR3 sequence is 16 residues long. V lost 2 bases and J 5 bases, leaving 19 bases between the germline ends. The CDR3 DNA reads TGCGCCAGCAGCTTAACGACAGGGAGGAAGGTGGAGACCCAGTACTTC. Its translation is CASSLTTGRKVETQYF.

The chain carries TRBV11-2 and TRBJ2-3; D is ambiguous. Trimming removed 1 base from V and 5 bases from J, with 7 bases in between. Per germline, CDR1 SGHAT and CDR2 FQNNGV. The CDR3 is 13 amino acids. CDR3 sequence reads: CASSLAPEDTQYF. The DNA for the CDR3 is TGTGCCAGCAGCTTAGCCCCCGAAGATACGCAGTATTTT.

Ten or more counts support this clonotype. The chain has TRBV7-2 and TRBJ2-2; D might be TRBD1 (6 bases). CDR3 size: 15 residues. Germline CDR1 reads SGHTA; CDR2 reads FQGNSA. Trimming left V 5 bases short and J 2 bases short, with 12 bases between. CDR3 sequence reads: CASSPHRANTGELFF. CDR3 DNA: TGTGCCAGCAGCCCCCACAGGGCTAACACCGGGGAGCTGTTTTTT.

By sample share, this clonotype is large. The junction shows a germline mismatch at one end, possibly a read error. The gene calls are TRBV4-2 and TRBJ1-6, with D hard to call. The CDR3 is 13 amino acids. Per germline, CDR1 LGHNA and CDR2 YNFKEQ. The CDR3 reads CASSQDTDSPLHF. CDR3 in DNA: TGCGCCAGCAGCCAAGACACAGATTCACCCCTCCACTTT.

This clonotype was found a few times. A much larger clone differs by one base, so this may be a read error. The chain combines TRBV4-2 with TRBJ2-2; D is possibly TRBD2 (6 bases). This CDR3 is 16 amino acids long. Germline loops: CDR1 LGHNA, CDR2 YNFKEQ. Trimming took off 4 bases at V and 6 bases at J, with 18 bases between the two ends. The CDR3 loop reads CASSRTIGSNAGELFF. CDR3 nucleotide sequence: TGTGCCAGCAGCCGAACTATCGGGAGCAACGCCGGGGAGCTGTTTTTT.

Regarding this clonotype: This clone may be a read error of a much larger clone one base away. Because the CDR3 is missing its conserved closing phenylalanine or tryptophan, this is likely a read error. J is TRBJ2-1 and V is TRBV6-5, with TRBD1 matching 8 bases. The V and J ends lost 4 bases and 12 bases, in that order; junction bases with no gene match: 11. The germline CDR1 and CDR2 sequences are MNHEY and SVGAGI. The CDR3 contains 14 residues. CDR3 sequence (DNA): TGTGCCAGCAGTTTAGGACAGGGATTGGACATGCAGTTCTCC. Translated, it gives CASSLGQGLDMQFS.

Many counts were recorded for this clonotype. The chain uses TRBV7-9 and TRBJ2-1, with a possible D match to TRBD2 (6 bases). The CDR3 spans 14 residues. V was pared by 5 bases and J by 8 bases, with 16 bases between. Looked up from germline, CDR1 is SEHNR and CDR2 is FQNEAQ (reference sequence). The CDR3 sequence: CASSLTGEGYEQFF. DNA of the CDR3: TGTGCCAGCAGCCTCACGGGAGAAGGATATGAGCAGTTCTTC. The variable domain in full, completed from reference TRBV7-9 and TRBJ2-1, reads DTGVSQNPRHKITKRGQNVTFRCDPISEHNRLYWYRQTLGQGPEFLTYFQNEAQLEKSRLLSDRFSAERPKGSFSTLEIQRTEQGDSAMYLCASSLTGEGYEQFFGPGTRLTVL.

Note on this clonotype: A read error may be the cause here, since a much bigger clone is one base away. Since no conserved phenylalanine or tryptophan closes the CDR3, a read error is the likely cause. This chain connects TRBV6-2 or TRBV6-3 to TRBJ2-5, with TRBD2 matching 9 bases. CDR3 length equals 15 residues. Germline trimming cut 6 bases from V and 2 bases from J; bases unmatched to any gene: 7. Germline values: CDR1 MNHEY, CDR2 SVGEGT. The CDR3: CASSQRLAVQETQYL. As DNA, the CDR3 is TGTGCCAGCAGCCAAAGACTAGCGGTACAAGAGACCCAGTACTTA.

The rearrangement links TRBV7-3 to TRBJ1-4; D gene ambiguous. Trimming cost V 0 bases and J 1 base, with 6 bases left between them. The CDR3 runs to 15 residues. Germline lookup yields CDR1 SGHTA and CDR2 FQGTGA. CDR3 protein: CASSLTGITNEKLFF. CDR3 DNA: TGTGCCAGCAGCTTAACGGGAATAACTAATGAAAAACTGTTTTTT.

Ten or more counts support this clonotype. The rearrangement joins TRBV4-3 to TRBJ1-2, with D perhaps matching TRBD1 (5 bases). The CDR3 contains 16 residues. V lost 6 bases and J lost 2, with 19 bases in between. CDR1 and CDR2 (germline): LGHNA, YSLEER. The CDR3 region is CASSQGSGRRNYGYTF. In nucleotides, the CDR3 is TGCGCCAGCAGTCAGGGAAGTGGCAGAAGAAACTATGGCTACACCTTC.

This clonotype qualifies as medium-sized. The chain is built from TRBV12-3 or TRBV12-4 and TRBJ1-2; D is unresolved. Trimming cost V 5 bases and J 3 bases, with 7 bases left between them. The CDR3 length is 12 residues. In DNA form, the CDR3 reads TGTGCCAGCAGTGGACGGCACTATGGCTACACCTTC. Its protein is CASSGRHYGYTF.

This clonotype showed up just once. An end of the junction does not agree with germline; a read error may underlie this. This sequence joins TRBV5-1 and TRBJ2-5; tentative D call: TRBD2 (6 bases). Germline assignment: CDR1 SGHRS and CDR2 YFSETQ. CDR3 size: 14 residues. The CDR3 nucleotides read TGCGCCAGCATCTTGGTACCGGGACGGGAGACCCATTACTTC. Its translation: CASILVPGRETHYF.

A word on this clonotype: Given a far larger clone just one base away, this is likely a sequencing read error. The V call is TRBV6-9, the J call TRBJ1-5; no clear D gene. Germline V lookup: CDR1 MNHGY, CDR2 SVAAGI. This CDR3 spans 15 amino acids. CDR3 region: CARSYSQRNNQPQHF. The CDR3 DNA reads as TGTGCCAGAAGTTACTCCCAGAGAAACAATCAGCCCCAGCATTTT.

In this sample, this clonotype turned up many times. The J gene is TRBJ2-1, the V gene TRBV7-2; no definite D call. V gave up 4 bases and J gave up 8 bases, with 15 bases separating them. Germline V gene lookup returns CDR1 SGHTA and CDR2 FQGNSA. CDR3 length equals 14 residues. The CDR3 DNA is TGTGCCAGCAGCTCTTATCCTAGAGGCGATGAGCAGTTCTTC. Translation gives CASSSYPRGDEQFF.